A single sample is the source of the 5 T cell receptor beta chains below, sequenced in a study of T cells in women clearing cervical HPV infection. Sequencing used immunoSEQ multiplex PCR; TCRdb keeps in-frame clones, though not all of them. The table lists around 35,000 clones. Sequenced: blood buffy coat. The receptor source for this set is a woman between 18 and 69 years old with a cervical HPV16 infection that either progressed to CIN3+ or cleared (not recorded which).

A remark on this clone: The junction and the germline gene differ at one end; a read error may be behind it. The DNA ends 3 residues before the CDR3 does, and the rest of the CDR3 is filled in from the germline J gene. This rearrangement joins TRBV4-2 to TRBJ2-3; 9 nucleotides agree with TRBD2. The CDR3 contains 18 residues. The germline V gene encodes CDR1 LGHNA and CDR2 YNFKEQ. The CDR3: CASSQDRGRLAGTDTQYF. Partial CDR3 DNA: TGCGCCAGCAGCCAAGATCGGGGAAGACTAGCGGGCACAGATACG.

As to this clone: The CDR3 end falls 3 residues outside the read, so it is completed with the germline J gene. The chain combines TRBV5-4 with TRBJ2-1, with no clear D. Trimming stripped 3 bases from V and 2 bases from J, with 15 bases between. Germline CDR1 reads SGHNT; CDR2 reads YYREEE (reference sequence). This CDR3 spans 16 amino acids. The CDR3 loop reads CASSSKQTSAYNEQFF. Partial CDR3 DNA: TGTGCCAGCAGCTCCAAGCAGACTTCGGCCTACAATGAG.

The CDR3 DNA, read in part, is TGCGCCAGCAGCTTCACGGGGGGTAGCAATCAGCCC. This sequence encodes CASSFTGGSNQP. The whole CDR3 sequence is CASSFTGGSNQPQHF. This chain links TRBV5-1 with TRBJ1-5; a weak D match, TRBD1 (5 bases). The CDR3 extends 3 residues past the end of the read, so its final part is completed from the germline J gene. The CDR3 runs to 15 residues. Germline assignment: CDR1 SGHRS and CDR2 YFSETQ. Trimming pared 2 bases from V and 0 bases from J, leaving 9 bases between. Full variable domain (rest looked up from reference TRBV5-1 and TRBJ1-5): KAGVTQTPRYLIKTRGQQVTLSCSPISGHRSVSWYQQTPGQGLQFLFEYFSETQRNKGNFPGRFSGRQFSNSRSEMNVSTLELGDSALYLCASSFTGGSNQPQHFGDGTRLSIL.

For this clone: The CDR3 end lies 3 residues beyond the end of the read and is filled in from the germline J gene. V usage is TRBV28 and J usage is TRBJ2-3; D possibly corresponds to TRBD2 (5 bases). The germline gives CDR1 MDHEN, CDR2 SYDVKM. The CDR3 has 17 residues. V was trimmed by 7 bases and J by 0 bases, leaving 20 bases between them. This CDR3 reads CASNPPGAEKSTDTQYF. The CDR3 bases that were read are TGTGCCAGCAACCCCCCAGGAGCGGAGAAAAGCACAGATACG. The whole variable domain, filled in from reference TRBV28 and TRBJ2-3, reads DVKVTQSSRYLVKRTGEKVFLECVQDMDHENMFWYRQDPGLGLRLIYFSYDVKMKEKGDIPEGYSVSREKKERFSLILESASTNQTSMYLCASNPPGAEKSTDTQYFGPGTRLTVL.

Regarding this clone: The sequence runs out 3 residues before the end of the CDR3; the remainder is reconstructed from the germline J gene. This chain connects TRBV18 to TRBJ2-5, with D tentatively TRBD2 (6 bases). CDR3 length equals 14 residues. Between the trimmed V and J ends, which lost 2 bases and 5 bases, there was a span of 12 bases. Germline V gives CDR1 KGHSH, CDR2 LQKENI. CDR3 bases read: TGTGCCAGCTCACCAGTCCAGGGAGGTGAGACC. Translating it yields CASSPVQGGET. The whole CDR3 is CASSPVQGGETQYF.